The rows below give T cell receptor beta chains drawn from one sample of a study of cytomegalovirus exposure and HLA in healthy donors. TCRdb's copy holds only in-frame clones and misses some; the assay was immunoSEQ multiplex PCR. Among roughly 150,000 clones listed, about three fifths were seen once. Sequencing was carried out using PBMCs. The receptor set was obtained from a woman in her twenties or thirties in good health and CMV-seropositive. The conserved cysteine and the conserved F or W are not part of the CDR3 here. Only some rows state a clone size, as once, few, many or a class for expanded clones.

v_call clone_size cdr3_aa
TRBV2 - ASSVSGTGSSYEQY
TRBV11-2 few ASSVEQITEAF
TRBV27 - ASRNSQTATGELF
TRBV4-2 - ASSQEYTSQETQY
TRBV28 - ASSLTGVGSPLH
TRBV18 once ASSPPSSYPSEKLF
TRBV28 - ASSKRDWRGGETQY
TRBV30 - AWSSQGARNIQY
TRBV10-3 - AISDGSSYNEQF
TRBV6-5 - ASSYSQGRVYT